The entry that follows covers one T cell receptor (beta chain) sequence. This sample is drawn from a study of human T cells and chemical hapten exposure. TCRdb re-derived calls from the RACE reads in MiXCR, one entry per CDR3 protein. The sample lists just under 350,000 distinct CDR3 sequences, about 7% occurring once. This CDR3 comprises 15 residues. V was shortened by 2 bases and J by 0 bases, with 9 bases between the two germline ends. The germline gives CDR1 KGHSH, CDR2 LQKENI. The time point was: patch test 1, 2 weeks after DPC sensitization. The treatment is: therapeutic diphenylcyclopropenone sensitization with weekly scalp DPC.

The receptor's source is a woman under 30 with alopecia areata. Some clones in this sample may be carry-over from other donors' samples. Sample: whole blood, taken in connection with sensitization to the hapten diphenylcyclopropenone (DPC). The rearrangement uses TRBV18 and TRBJ2-3; D might be TRBD1 (6 bases). The CDR3 DNA reads TGTGCCAGCTCACCAGTGGGGACAAGCACAGATACGCAGTATTTT. This translates into CASSPVGTSTDTQYF.